This entry lists 32 T cell receptor beta chains sequenced from one sample in a study of blood T cell repertoires in COVID-19. Profiling relied on immunoSEQ multiplex PCR, and the TCRdb table lists in-frame clones only, not all of them. The sample yields around 62,000 clones, roughly 90% seen once. The specimen was peripheral blood. The receptors here all came from a woman between 55 and 75 years old with acute or convalescent COVID-19.

The CDR3 DNA is TGCGCCAGCAGCGCGGATAGCAATCAGCCCCAGCATTTT. Residues: CASSADSNQPQHF. V gene TRBV5-1 combines with J gene TRBJ1-5; no clear D. With 4 bases removed from V and 0 bases from J, the gap between germline ends came to 5 bases. Germline assignment: CDR1 SGHRS and CDR2 YFSETQ. The length of the CDR3 is 13 residues.

V usage is TRBV3-1 (or the pseudogene TRBV3-2) and J usage is TRBJ2-1; D ambiguous. V dropped 1 base and J dropped 7 bases, with 5 bases sitting between them. In germline, CDR1 is LGHDT, CDR2 YNNKEL (reference sequence). The CDR3 runs 12 residues. CDR3 nucleotides: TGTGCCAGCAGCCAAGCAGCGAATGAGCAGTTCTTC. Translated: CASSQAANEQFF.

The chain uses TRBV4-1 and TRBJ2-5, with TRBD2 as a possible D gene (6 bases). Between the trimmed V and J ends, which lost 1 base and 3 bases, there was a span of 12 bases. CDR3 length: 15 amino acids. Germline lookup yields CDR1 MGHRA and CDR2 YSYEKL. Here the CDR3 reads CASSQGEGGEETQYF. CDR3 nucleotide sequence: TGCGCCAGCAGCCAAGGAGAGGGCGGGGAAGAGACCCAGTACTTC.

This clone came up a few times. The chain recombines TRBV19 with TRBJ2-1; 8 nucleotides line up with TRBD2. The CDR3 extends over 15 amino acids. CDR1 is LNHDA and CDR2 is SQIVND in the germline V gene (reference sequence). The ends lost 1 base at V and 6 bases at J; junction bases unmatched: 5. CDR3 residues: CASSIARGALNEQFF. CDR3 nucleotides: TGTGCCAGTAGTATAGCGCGGGGGGCCCTCAATGAGCAGTTCTTC.

This chain joins TRBV6-5 and TRBJ2-2; D is unresolved. There are 13 residues in the CDR3. CDR1 is MNHEY, CDR2 SVGAGI, per germline. Trimming shortened V by 5 bases and J by 4 bases, and 8 bases separated the two germline ends. CDR3 in amino acids: CASSPHPTGELFF. The CDR3 nucleotides read TGTGCCAGCAGTCCCCATCCCACCGGGGAGCTGTTTTTT.

V is TRBV5-1 and J is TRBJ2-2, with D perhaps matching TRBD2 (6 bases). Trimming pared 4 bases from V and 5 bases from J, leaving 15 bases between. Germline CDR1 is SGHRS and CDR2 is YFSETQ. CDR3 length: 15 residues. CDR3 nucleotides: TGCGCCAGCAGCCGAATCGGGACTGCGACCGGGGAGCTGTTTTTT. Translated, it gives CASSRIGTATGELFF.

The chain couples TRBV1 to TRBJ2-7; the D call TRBD2 from the table was never checked on the DNA. TRBV1 is labeled a pseudogene. The CDR3 consists of 17 residues. For the CDR3, the DNA is TGCACCAGCAGCCAAGATCTCGGGGCGGGATCTTACCACGAGCAGTACGTC. This encodes CTSSQDLGAGSYHEQYV.

The rearrangement links TRBV29-1 to TRBJ2-1; D is perhaps TRBD2 (6 bases). Trimming removed 2 bases at V and 9 bases at J, with 11 bases between. The CDR3 extends over 12 amino acids. CDR1 is SQVTM and CDR2 is ANQGSEA in the germline V gene. CDR3 amino acids: CSVERQEGEQFF. In nucleotides, the CDR3 is TGCAGCGTTGAACGGCAGGAGGGTGAGCAGTTCTTC.

The genes are TRBV9 and TRBJ2-3; a weak D match, TRBD1 (5 bases). CDR1 is SGDLS, CDR2 YYNGEE, per germline. The CDR3 is 18 amino acids. Trimming left V 4 bases short and J 2 bases short, with 23 bases between. The CDR3, as DNA: TGTGCCAGCAGCCCGCGGCCCACTGGCAGGGCCCTCACAGATACGCAGTATTTT. Its translation is CASSPRPTGRALTDTQYF.

J is TRBJ1-5 and V is TRBV30; TRBD1 matches 8 bases. CDR1 is GTSNPN, CDR2 SVGIG, per germline (reference sequence). The CDR3 totals 14 residues. The trim removed 4 bases at V and 4 bases at J, leaving 6 bases unmatched. The CDR3, as DNA: TGTGCCTGGAACCCTACAGGGGGTAATCAGCCCCAGCATTTT. This sequence encodes CAWNPTGGNQPQHF.

The V and J genes are TRBV6-5 and TRBJ1-1; D perhaps matches TRBD1 (5 bases). The CDR3 runs to 16 residues. V gave up 0 bases and J gave up 1 base, with 12 bases separating them. CDR1 and CDR2 from the germline V gene are MNHEY and SVGAGI. The CDR3 DNA reads as TGTGCCAGCAGTTACTCTCGCGGGGACCCGAACACTGAAGCTTTCTTT. Amino acid sequence: CASSYSRGDPNTEAFF.

The gene calls are TRBV11-2 and TRBJ1-2, with TRBD1 matching 9 bases. V shed 2 bases, J shed 4 bases, and the junction held 17 bases outside the gene matches. Germline loops: CDR1 SGHAT, CDR2 FQNNGV. The CDR3 runs to 19 residues. CDR3 DNA sequence: TGTGCCAGCAGCTTACTCGGCGGGGGCCTGGGACAGGGAGCCTATGGCTACACCTTC. Amino acid sequence: CASSLLGGGLGQGAYGYTF.

CDR3 in amino acids: CASSFDRGPGNTIYF. The CDR3 DNA reads TGTGCCAGCAGCTTTGACAGGGGGCCTGGAAACACCATATATTTT. This chain joins TRBV5-4 and TRBJ1-3; 10 bases match TRBD1. Germline-derived CDR1 and CDR2 are SGHNT and YYREEE (reference sequence). This CDR3 is built from 15 residues. The junction had 1 base not matched to a gene; V was cut back by 2 bases and J by 2 bases.

The J gene is TRBJ2-7, the V gene TRBV21-1; TRBD1 is the table's D call, not checked against the DNA. TRBV21-1 is shown as a pseudogene. The length of the CDR3 is 13 residues. The CDR3 here is CASSFKGEYEQYV. The CDR3 DNA is TGTGCCAGCAGCTTTAAGGGGGAGTACGAGCAGTACGTC.

V and J are TRBV15 and TRBJ2-3; D is ambiguous. The V and J ends lost 4 bases and 6 bases respectively, with 8 bases between them. The CDR3 extends over 12 amino acids. CDR1 LNHNV and CDR2 YYDKDF come from the germline V gene (reference sequence). The CDR3, as DNA: TGTGCCACCAGCACCGGTTGGGATACGCAGTATTTT. It yields the protein CATSTGWDTQYF.

The chain has TRBV6-2 or TRBV6-3 and TRBJ2-1; 10 positions agree with TRBD2. The CDR3 is 15 residues long. V lost 6 bases to trimming and J lost 5 bases; unmatched junction nucleotides: 7. Germline loops: CDR1 MNHEY, CDR2 SVGEGT. The CDR3 bases are TGTGCCAGCAGCCAAACTAGCGGGACCCACAATGAGCAGTTCTTC. Translating it yields CASSQTSGTHNEQFF.

The chain carries TRBV11-2 and TRBJ2-5, with 9 positions matching TRBD1. The CDR3 totals 15 residues. V trimming: 3 bases; J trimming: 4 bases; junction bases outside the gene matches: 6. CDR1 and CDR2 from the germline V gene are SGHAT and FQNNGV. In DNA form, the CDR3 reads TGTGCCAGCAGCTTGGACAGGGGTAGGCCAGAGACCCAGTACTTC. As protein: CASSLDRGRPETQYF.

The genes are TRBV6-2 or TRBV6-3 and TRBJ2-3; 8 bases line up with TRBD2. Germline V gene lookup returns CDR1 MNHEY and CDR2 SVGEGT. V lost 1 base, J lost 2 bases, and 5 bases stayed unmatched. The CDR3 covers 16 residues. CDR3 bases: TGTGCCAGCAGTTACTTGGCGGGGGGACCCACAGATACGCAGTATTTT. Encoded protein: CASSYLAGGPTDTQYF.

The gene calls are TRBV4-3 and TRBJ2-5; D may be TRBD2 (5 bases). The CDR3 has 16 amino acids. V dropped 3 bases and J dropped 4 bases, with 18 bases sitting between them. CDR1 and CDR2 (germline): LGHNA, YSLEER. For the CDR3, the DNA is TGCGCCAGCAGCCAGGGAGATAGCGCCCCCACAGAGACCCAGTACTTC. Translation gives CASSQGDSAPTETQYF.

This chain uses TRBV19 with TRBJ2-1; TRBD2 matches 13 bases. Losses at the gene ends were 3 bases for V and 7 bases for J; bases not matched to a gene: 9. The germline V gene has CDR1 LNHDA and CDR2 SQIVND (reference sequence). This CDR3 has 17 residues. The chain's CDR3 is CASSILLLAGGKNEQFF. The CDR3, as DNA: TGTGCCAGTAGTATTCTCTTACTAGCGGGAGGGAAGAATGAGCAGTTCTTC.

The rearrangement uses TRBV9 and TRBJ2-5; TRBD2 might be the D (6 bases). The V gene lost 2 bases and the J gene lost 5 bases, with 10 bases spanning the gap. Germline V lookup: CDR1 SGDLS, CDR2 YYNGEE. This CDR3 comprises 13 residues. Here the CDR3 DNA reads TGTGCCAGCAGCGTCCTAGCGTCGGAGACCCAGTACTTC. This gives the protein CASSVLASETQYF. Based on the CDR3 plus reference TRBV9 and TRBJ2-5, the full variable domain is DSGVTQTPKHLITATGQRVTLRCSPRSGDLSVYWYQQSLDQGLQFLIQYYNGEERAKGNILERFSAQQFPDLHSELNLSSLELGDSALYFCASSVLASETQYFGPGTRLLVL.

This chain links TRBV27 with TRBJ2-7, with 7 bases that match TRBD1. The J segment lost 1 base and the V segment lost 5 bases, leaving 8 bases of the junction unmatched. Germline V CDR1 and CDR2: MNHEY, SMNVEV (reference sequence). The CDR3 runs to 15 residues. CDR3 coding DNA: TGTGCCAGCAGTACACGGACAGGAGGATCCTACGAGCAGTACGTC. Translation: CASSTRTGGSYEQYV.

The chain couples TRBV10-1 to TRBJ1-1; D is unclear. The CDR3 contains 14 residues. Trimming stripped 2 bases from V and 1 base from J, with 8 bases between. Germline V lookup: CDR1 WNHNN, CDR2 SYGVQD (reference sequence). The DNA for the CDR3 is TGCGCCAGCAGTGAGAGACTGACGAACACTGAAGCTTTCTTT. It is translated as CASSERLTNTEAFF.

V and J are TRBV18 and TRBJ1-1; D unclear. CDR3 size: 12 residues. V was shortened by 4 bases and J by 7 bases, with 10 bases between the two germline ends. CDR1 and CDR2 (germline): KGHSH, LQKENI. DNA for the CDR3: TGTGCCAGCTCACACCTATCCAATGAAGCTTTCTTT. Its protein product is CASSHLSNEAFF.

The rearrangement uses TRBV5-1 and TRBJ2-3; 9 nucleotides agree with TRBD1. Germline-derived CDR1 and CDR2 are SGHRS and YFSETQ. V was pared by 4 bases and J by 3 bases, with 6 bases of the junction left unmatched. The CDR3 consists of 15 residues. The CDR3 sequence is CASSGGTGPTDTQYF. CDR3 nucleotides: TGCGCCAGCAGCGGGGGGACAGGGCCGACAGATACGCAGTATTTT.

This chain joins TRBV9 and TRBJ1-4; 7 bases map to TRBD1. V lost 4 bases, J lost 6 bases, and 15 bases stayed unmatched. The CDR3 consists of 17 residues. CDR1 and CDR2 from the germline V gene are SGDLS and YYNGEE. CDR3 in DNA: TGTGCCAGCAGCCCCTTAGTAGCTCAGGGGGTAGATGAAAAACTGTTTTTT. Its translation: CASSPLVAQGVDEKLFF.

Only a few counts were recorded for this clone. The rearrangement uses TRBV6-5 and TRBJ1-1; TRBD1 matches at 7 bases. With V trimmed by 5 bases and J by 8 bases, 5 bases remained unmatched. The CDR3 extends over 12 amino acids. Germline V gene data show CDR1 as MNHEY and CDR2 as SVGAGI. The CDR3: CASSQTGVEAFF. CDR3 nucleotide sequence: TGTGCCAGCAGTCAAACAGGGGTGGAAGCTTTCTTT.

This clone was counted a single time. This rearrangement joins TRBV6-1 to TRBJ1-2; D is ambiguous. This CDR3 region has 12 residues. Between the trimmed V and J ends, which lost 3 bases and 8 bases, there was a span of 10 bases. Germline CDR1 is MNHNS and CDR2 is SASEGT. In DNA, the CDR3 is TGTGCCAGCAGTGACAGGTCTTTCGGCTACACCTTC. This codes for CASSDRSFGYTF.

This clone was counted only a few times. V and J are TRBV15 and TRBJ1-5; 8 bases agree with TRBD1. The V gene's germline CDR1 is LNHNV and CDR2 YYDKDF (reference sequence). V was pared by 5 bases and J by 6 bases, with 3 bases of the junction left unmatched. The CDR3 covers 13 residues. The CDR3 coding sequence is TGTGCCACCAGCCTAGACAGGGGTCAGCCCCAGCATTTT. It specifies CATSLDRGQPQHF.

The rearrangement joins TRBV4-1 to TRBJ1-2, with TRBD1 identical over 7 bases. Germline CDR1 and CDR2: MGHRA and YSYEKL. V lost 0 bases to trimming and J lost 10 bases; unmatched junction nucleotides: 8. The CDR3 is made up of 14 amino acids. DNA for the CDR3: TGCGCCAGCAGCCAAGAGGGGACAGACCAGGTCTACACCTTC. Its protein product is CASSQEGTDQVYTF.

The gene calls are TRBV6-5 and TRBJ1-5, with D maybe TRBD1 (5 bases). Germline V gives CDR1 MNHEY, CDR2 SVGAGI. The CDR3 runs 13 residues. V was cut by 5 bases and J by 4 bases, with 9 bases left in between. The CDR3 DNA follows: TGTGCCAGCAGTCCCGACAGAAATCAGCCCCAGCATTTT. Translating gives CASSPDRNQPQHF.

CDR3 DNA: TGTGCCAGCAGCTTCACTAGCGGGGGGGCTAGCACAGATACGCAGTATTTT. Its protein is CASSFTSGGASTDTQYF. The chain links TRBV5-6 to TRBJ2-3, with TRBD2 matching over 13 bases. Trimming took 2 bases from V and 0 from J; bases not matched to a gene: 3. This CDR3 contains 17 residues. Germline V gene sequence: CDR1 SGHDT, CDR2 YYEEEE.